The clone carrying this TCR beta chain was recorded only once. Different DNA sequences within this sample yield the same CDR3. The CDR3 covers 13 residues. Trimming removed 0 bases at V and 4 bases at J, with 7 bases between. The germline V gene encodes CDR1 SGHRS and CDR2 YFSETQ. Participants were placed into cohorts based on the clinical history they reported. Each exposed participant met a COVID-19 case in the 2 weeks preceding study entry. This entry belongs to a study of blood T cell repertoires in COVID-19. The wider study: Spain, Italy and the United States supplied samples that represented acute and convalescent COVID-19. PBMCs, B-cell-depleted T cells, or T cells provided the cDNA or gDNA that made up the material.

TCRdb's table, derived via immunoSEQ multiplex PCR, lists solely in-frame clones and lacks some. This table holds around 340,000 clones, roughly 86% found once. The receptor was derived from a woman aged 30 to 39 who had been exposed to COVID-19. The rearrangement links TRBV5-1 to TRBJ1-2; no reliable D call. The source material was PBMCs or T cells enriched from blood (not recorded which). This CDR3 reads CASSLGQIYGYTF. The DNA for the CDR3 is TGCGCCAGCAGCTTGGGGCAGATCTATGGCTACACCTTC.